This TCR beta chain appears in the sequencing data of a study of early T cells in non-severe SARS-CoV-2 infection. Study at large: It was bulk RNA from unsorted whole blood that was sequenced, and the chains were unpaired.

Trimming shortened V by 7 bases and J by 1 base, and 13 bases separated the two germline ends. In germline, CDR1 is MNHNY, CDR2 SVGAGI (reference sequence). The CDR3 totals 14 residues. Each cDNA molecule carried a unique molecular identifier. TCRdb analysed the 5' RACE reads with MiXCR anew, one entry per CDR3 protein. Of tens of thousands of distinct CDR3 sequences listed, around 10% were seen once; the top ten hold 4% to 5.5%. In this sample, this clonotype turned up a few times. What it binds is unknown. Regarding the study as a whole: Lookups in VDJdb leaned toward anti-spike CD8 responses and missed private and CD4 specificities.

Material for sequencing was whole blood. The chain has TRBV6-6 and TRBJ2-5; TRBD1 is a possible D gene (5 bases). This clonotype was sampled from an adult who was a healthcare worker with PCR-confirmed SARS-CoV-2 infection or an uninfected control (not recorded which). This CDR3 is CASIRQPLQETQYF. CDR3 DNA: TGTGCCAGCATCCGACAGCCCCTCCAAGAGACCCAGTACTTC.